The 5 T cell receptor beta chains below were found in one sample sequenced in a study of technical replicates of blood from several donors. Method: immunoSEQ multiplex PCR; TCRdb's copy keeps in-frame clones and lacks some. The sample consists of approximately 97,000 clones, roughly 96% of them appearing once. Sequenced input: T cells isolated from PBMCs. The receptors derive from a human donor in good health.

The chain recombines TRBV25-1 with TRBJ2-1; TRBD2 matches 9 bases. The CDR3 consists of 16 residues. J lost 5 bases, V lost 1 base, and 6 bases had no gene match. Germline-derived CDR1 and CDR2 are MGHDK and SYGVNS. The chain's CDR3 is CASSEWREGIDNEQFF. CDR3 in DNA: TGTGCCAGCAGTGAATGGCGGGAGGGAATCGACAATGAGCAGTTCTTC.

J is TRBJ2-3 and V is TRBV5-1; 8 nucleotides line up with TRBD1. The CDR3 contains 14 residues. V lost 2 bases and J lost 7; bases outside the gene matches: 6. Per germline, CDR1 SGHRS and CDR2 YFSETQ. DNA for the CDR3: TGCGCCAGCAGCTTATGGACAGGGCAGAATACGCAGTATTTT. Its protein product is CASSLWTGQNTQYF. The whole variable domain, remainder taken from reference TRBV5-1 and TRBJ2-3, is KAGVTQTPRYLIKTRGQQVTLSCSPISGHRSVSWYQQTPGQGLQFLFEYFSETQRNKGNFPGRFSGRQFSNSRSEMNVSTLELGDSALYLCASSLWTGQNTQYFGPGTRLTVL.

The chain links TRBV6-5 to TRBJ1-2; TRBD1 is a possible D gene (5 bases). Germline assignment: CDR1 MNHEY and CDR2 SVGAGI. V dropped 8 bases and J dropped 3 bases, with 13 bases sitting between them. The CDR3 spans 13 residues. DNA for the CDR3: TGTGCCAGCCGACCCGACAGATACTATGGCTACACCTTC. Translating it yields CASRPDRYYGYTF.

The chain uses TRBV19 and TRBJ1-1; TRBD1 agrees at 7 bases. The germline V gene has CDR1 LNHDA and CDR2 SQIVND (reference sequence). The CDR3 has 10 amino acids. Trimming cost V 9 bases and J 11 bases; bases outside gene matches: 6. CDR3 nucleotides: TGTGCCAGCGTAGGGGGCGCCGCTTTCTTT. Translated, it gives CASVGGAAFF. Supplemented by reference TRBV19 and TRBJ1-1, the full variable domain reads DGGITQSPKYLFRKEGQNVTLSCEQNLNHDAMYWYRQDPGQGLRLIYYSQIVNDFQKGDIAEGYSVSREKKESFPLTVTSAQKNPTAFYLCASVGGAAFFGQGTRLTVV.

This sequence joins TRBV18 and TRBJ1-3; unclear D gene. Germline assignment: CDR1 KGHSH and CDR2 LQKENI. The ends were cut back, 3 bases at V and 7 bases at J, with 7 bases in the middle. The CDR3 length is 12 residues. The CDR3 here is CASSPPGNTIYF. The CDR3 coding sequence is TGTGCCAGCTCACCCCCGGGGAACACCATATATTTT.